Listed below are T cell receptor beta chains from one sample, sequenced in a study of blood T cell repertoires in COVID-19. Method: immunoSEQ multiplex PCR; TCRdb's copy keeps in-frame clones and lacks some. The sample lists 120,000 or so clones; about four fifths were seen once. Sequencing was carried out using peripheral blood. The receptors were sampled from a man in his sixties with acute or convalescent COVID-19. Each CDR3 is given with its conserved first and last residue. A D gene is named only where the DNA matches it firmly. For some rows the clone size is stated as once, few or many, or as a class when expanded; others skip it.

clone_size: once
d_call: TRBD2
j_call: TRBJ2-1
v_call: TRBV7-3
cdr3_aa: CASSKGTSGGPPNEQFF
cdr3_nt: TGTGCCAGCAGCAAGGGGACTAGCGGGGGCCCTCCCAATGAGCAGTTCTTC

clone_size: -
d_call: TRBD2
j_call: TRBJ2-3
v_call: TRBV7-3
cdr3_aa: CASSQTSGPGTDTQYF
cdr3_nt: TGTGCCAGCAGCCAGACTAGCGGGCCCGGCACAGATACGCAGTATTTT

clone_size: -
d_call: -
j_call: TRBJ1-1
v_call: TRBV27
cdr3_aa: CASRSDILGVNTEAFF
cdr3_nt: TGTGCCAGCAGATCGGATATTCTAGGGGTGAACACTGAAGCTTTCTTT

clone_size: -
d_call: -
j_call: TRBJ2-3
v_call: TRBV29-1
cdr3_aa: CSVTLQVSGQYF
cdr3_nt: TGCAGCGTGACCTTACAGGTTTCAGGGCAGTATTTT

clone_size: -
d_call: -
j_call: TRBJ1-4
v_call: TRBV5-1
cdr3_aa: CASSRIGTNEKLFF
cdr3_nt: TGCGCCAGCAGCCGTATTGGCACTAATGAAAAACTGTTTTTT

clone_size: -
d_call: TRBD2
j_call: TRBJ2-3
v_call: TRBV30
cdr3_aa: CAWSGLAGVTDTQYF
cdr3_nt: TGTGCCTGGTCAGGACTAGCGGGAGTCACAGATACGCAGTATTTT

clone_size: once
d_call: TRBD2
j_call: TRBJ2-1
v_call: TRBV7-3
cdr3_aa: CASSSGTSGVNEQFF
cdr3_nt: TGTGCCAGCAGCTCGGGGACTAGCGGGGTAAATGAGCAGTTCTTC

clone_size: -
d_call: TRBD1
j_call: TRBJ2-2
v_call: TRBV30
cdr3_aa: CAWTRGSNTGELFF
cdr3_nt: TGTGCCTGGACCAGGGGGAGCAACACCGGGGAGCTGTTTTTT

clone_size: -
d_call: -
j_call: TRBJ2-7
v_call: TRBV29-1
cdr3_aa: CSVGDSGGYGEQYF
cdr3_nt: TGCAGCGTAGGGGACTCTGGGGGATACGGCGAGCAGTACTTC

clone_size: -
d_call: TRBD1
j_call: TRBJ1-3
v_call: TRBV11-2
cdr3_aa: CASSLSGGLRNTIYF
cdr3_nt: TGTGCCAGCAGCTTATCAGGGGGTTTAAGGAACACCATATATTTT

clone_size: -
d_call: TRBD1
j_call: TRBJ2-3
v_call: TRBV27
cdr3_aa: CASSPQGADTQYF
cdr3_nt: TGTGCCAGCAGCCCCCAGGGGGCAGATACGCAGTATTTT

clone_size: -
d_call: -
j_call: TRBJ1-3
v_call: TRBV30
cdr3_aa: CASQRWGGGNTIYF
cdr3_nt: TGTGCCTCACAGCGATGGGGGGGCGGAAACACCATATATTTT

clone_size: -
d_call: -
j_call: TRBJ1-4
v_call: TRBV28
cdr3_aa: CATGEGKLFF
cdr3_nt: TGTGCCACCGGGGAGGGGAAACTGTTTTTT

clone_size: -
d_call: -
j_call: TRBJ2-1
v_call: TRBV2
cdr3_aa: CASSGRQAVSYNEQFF
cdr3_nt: TGTGCCAGCAGTGGGAGGCAGGCTGTTTCCTACAATGAGCAGTTCTTC

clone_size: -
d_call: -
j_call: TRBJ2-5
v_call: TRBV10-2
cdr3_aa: CASSDYQETQYF
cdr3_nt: TGCGCCAGCAGTGACTACCAAGAGACCCAGTACTTC

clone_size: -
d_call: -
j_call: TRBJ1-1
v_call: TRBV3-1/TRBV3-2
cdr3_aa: CASSQGIQGSRTEAFF
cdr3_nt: TGTGCCAGCAGCCAAGGGATCCAGGGGTCAAGGACTGAAGCTTTCTTT

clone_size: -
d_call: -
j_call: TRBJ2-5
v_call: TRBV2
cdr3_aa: CASRFPGQVGKETQYF
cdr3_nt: TGTGCCAGCAGATTCCCAGGGCAGGTTGGAAAAGAGACCCAGTACTTC

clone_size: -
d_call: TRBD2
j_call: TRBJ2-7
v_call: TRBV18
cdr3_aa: CASSKTGGKGEQYF
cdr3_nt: TGTGCCAGCTCAAAAACGGGAGGGAAGGGCGAGCAGTACTTC

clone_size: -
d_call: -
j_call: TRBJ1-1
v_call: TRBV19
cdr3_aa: CASSIDLGQNTEAFF
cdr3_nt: TGTGCCAGTAGTATAGACCTGGGGCAGAACACTGAAGCTTTCTTT

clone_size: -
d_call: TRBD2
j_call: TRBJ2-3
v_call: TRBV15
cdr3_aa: CATSRGSGRMVLADTQYF
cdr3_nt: TGTGCCACCAGCAGAGGTAGCGGGAGAATGGTCTTGGCAGATACGCAGTATTTT

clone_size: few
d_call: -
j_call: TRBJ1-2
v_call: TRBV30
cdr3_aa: CASTMARAGSLAGGYTF
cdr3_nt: TGTGCCTCGACAATGGCGCGAGCAGGCTCCTTAGCAGGGGGCTACACCTTC

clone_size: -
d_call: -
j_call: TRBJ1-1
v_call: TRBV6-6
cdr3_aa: CASRRPDTNTEAFF
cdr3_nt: TGTGCCAGCAGGCGACCCGACACGAACACTGAAGCTTTCTTT

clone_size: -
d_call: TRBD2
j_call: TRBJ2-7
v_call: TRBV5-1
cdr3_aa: CASSLRTSGGSSYEQYF
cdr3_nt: TGCGCCAGCAGCTTGAGGACTAGCGGGGGGAGCTCCTACGAGCAGTACTTC

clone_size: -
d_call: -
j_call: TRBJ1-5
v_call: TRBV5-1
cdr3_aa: CASSLEGGNQPQHF
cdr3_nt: TGCGCCAGCAGCTTGGAGGGAGGCAATCAGCCCCAGCATTTT

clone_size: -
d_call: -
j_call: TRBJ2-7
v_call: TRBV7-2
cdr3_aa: CASSLVLAYEQYF
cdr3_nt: TGTGCCAGCAGCTTAGTACTGGCCTACGAGCAGTACTTC

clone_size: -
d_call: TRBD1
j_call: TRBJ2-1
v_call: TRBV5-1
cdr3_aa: CASSSSSGQAYRVQFF
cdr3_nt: TGCGCCAGCAGCTCGTCTTCCGGACAGGCCTACAGGGTGCAGTTCTTC

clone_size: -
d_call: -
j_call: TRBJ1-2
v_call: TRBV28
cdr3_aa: CASSLADYGYTF
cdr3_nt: TGTGCCAGCAGTTTGGCAGACTATGGCTACACCTTC

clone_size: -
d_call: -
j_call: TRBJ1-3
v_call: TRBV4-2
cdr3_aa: CASRLEGQGGFSSGNTIYF
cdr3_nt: TGTGCCAGCAGGCTTGAAGGCCAGGGCGGATTTAGCTCTGGAAACACCATATATTTT

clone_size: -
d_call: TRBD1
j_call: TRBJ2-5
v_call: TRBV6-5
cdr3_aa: CASSWTGGGETQYF
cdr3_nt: TGTGCCAGCAGTTGGACAGGGGGCGGAGAGACCCAGTACTTC

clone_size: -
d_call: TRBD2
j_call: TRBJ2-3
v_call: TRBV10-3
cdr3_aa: CATSLGGSDTQYF
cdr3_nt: TGTGCCACCTCCCTCGGGGGGTCAGATACGCAGTATTTT

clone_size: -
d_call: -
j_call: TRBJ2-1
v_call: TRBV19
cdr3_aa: CASSIVLASYNEQFF
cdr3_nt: TGTGCCAGTAGTATAGTTCTAGCCTCCTACAATGAGCAGTTCTTC

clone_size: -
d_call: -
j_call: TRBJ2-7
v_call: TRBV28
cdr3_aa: CASSLRQTYEQYF
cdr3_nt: TGTGCCAGCAGTTTGCGACAGACCTACGAGCAGTACTTC

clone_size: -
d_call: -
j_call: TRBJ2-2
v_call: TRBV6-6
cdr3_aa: CASSYSKGGNTGELFF
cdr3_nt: TGTGCCAGCAGTTACTCGAAAGGGGGTAACACCGGGGAGCTGTTTTTT

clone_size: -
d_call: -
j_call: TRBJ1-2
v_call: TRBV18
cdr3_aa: CASSPVRGDYGYTF
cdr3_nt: TGTGCCAGCTCACCGGTCAGGGGTGACTATGGCTACACCTTC

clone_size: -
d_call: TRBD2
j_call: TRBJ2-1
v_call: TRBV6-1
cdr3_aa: CASSEPGLAIEQFF
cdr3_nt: TGTGCCAGCAGTGAACCGGGACTAGCGATTGAGCAGTTCTTC

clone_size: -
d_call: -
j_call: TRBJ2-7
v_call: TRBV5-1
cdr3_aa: CASSLDGVPYEQYF
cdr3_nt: TGCGCCAGCAGCTTGGACGGGGTCCCCTACGAGCAGTACTTC

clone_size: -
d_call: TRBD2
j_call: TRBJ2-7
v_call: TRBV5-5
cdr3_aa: CASSLGRQGTRLAGKYEQYF
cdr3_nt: TGTGCCAGCAGCTTGGGAAGACAGGGTACTAGACTAGCGGGAAAGTACGAGCAGTACTTC